This T cell receptor (beta chain) was recorded in a study of blood T cell repertoires in COVID-19. Study-wide context: There were acute and convalescent COVID-19 samples, and they came from the United States, Italy and Spain. In each case, the material was cDNA or gDNA derived from T cells, B-cell-depleted T cells, or PBMCs.

The germline V gene encodes CDR1 ENHRY and CDR2 SYGVKD. V lost 2 bases and J lost 3; bases outside the gene matches: 11. CDR3 size: 19 residues. The authors' processing: Reference gene primer amplification in the assay estimated nucleated cell counts. Assay: immunoSEQ multiplex PCR; the TCRdb copy retains only in-frame clones and omits some. Clonal size and the V and J genes are those of that table, whereas D and trimming came from the DNA. Of just under 90,000 clones detected, more than 85% appear once; the ten largest clones hold about 1.8%. The sequencing sample was made of peripheral blood. The rearrangement uses TRBV10-3 and TRBJ2-2, with TRBD2 matching 11 bases. This TCR was recovered from a man between 60 and 70 years old with acute or convalescent COVID-19. The CDR3 protein is CAISEPGGTSGDYTGELFF. The DNA for the CDR3 is TGTGCCATCAGTGAGCCCGGCGGGACTAGCGGTGATTACACCGGGGAGCTGTTTTTT.